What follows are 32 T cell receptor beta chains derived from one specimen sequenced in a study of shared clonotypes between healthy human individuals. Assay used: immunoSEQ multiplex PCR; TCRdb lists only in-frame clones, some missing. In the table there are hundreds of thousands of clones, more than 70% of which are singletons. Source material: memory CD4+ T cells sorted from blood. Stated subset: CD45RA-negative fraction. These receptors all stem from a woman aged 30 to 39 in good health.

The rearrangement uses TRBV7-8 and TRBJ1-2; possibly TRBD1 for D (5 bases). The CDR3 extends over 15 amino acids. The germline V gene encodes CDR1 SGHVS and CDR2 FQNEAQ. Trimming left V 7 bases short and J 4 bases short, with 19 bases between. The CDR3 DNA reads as TGTGCCAGCAACCCAACGACAGTTCTCCCCTATGGCTACACCTTC. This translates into CASNPTTVLPYGYTF.

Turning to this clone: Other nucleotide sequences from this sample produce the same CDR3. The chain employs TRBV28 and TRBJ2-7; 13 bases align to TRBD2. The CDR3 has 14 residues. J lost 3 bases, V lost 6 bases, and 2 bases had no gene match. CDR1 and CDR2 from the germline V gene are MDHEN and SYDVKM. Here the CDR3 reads CASSGLAGDYEQYF. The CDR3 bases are TGTGCCAGCAGCGGACTAGCGGGAGACTACGAGCAGTACTTC.

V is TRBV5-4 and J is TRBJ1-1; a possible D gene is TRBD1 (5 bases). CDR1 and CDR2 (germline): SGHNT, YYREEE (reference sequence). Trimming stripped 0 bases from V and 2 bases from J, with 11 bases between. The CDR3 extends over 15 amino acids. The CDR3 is CASSLAGTDNTEAFF. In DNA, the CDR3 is TGTGCCAGCAGCTTGGCCGGGACGGACAACACTGAAGCTTTCTTT.

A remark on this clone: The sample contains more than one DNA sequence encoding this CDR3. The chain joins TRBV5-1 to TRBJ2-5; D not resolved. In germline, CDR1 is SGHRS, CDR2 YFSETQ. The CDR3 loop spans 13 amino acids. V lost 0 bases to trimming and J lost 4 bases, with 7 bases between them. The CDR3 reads CASSLGNGETQYF. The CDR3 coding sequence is TGCGCCAGCAGCTTGGGGAATGGAGAGACCCAGTACTTC.

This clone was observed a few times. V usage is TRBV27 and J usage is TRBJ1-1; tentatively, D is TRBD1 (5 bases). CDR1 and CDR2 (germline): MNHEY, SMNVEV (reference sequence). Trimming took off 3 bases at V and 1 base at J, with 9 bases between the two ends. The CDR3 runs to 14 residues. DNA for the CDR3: TGTGCCAGCAGTTTTGGGGGGTGGAACACTGAAGCTTTCTTT. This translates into CASSFGGWNTEAFF.

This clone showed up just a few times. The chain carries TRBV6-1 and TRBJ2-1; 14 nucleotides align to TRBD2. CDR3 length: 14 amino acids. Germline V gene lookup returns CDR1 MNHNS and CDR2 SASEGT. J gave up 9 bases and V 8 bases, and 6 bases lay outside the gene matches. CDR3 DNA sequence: TGTGCCAGCGGAGGGACTAGCGGGAGTACTGAGCAGTTCTTC. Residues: CASGGTSGSTEQFF.

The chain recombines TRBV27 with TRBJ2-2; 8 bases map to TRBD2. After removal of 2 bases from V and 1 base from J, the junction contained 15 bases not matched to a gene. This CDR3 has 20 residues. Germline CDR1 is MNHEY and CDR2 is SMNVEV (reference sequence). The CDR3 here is CASSLTLGLAGGENTGELFF. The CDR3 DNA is TGTGCCAGCAGTTTAACTTTGGGGCTAGCGGGTGGGGAGAACACCGGGGAGCTGTTTTTT.

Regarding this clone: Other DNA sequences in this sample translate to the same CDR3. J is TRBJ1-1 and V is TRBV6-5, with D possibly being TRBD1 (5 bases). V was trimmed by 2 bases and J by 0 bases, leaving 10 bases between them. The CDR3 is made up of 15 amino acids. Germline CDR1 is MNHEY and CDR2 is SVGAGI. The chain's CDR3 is CASSYAGLVNTEAFF. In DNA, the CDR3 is TGTGCCAGCAGTTACGCAGGGCTGGTGAACACTGAAGCTTTCTTT.

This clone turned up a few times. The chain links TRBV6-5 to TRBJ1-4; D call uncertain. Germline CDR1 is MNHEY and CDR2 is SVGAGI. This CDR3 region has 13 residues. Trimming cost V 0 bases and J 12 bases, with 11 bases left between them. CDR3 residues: CASSYSQTGELFF. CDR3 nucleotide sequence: TGTGCCAGCAGTTACTCACAGACTGGGGAACTGTTTTTT.

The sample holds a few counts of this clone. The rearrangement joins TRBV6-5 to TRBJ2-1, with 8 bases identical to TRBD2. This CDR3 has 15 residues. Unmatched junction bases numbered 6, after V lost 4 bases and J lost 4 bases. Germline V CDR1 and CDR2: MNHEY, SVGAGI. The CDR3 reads CASSLGAGAYNEQFF. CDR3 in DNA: TGTGCCAGCAGTTTAGGAGCGGGGGCTTACAATGAGCAGTTCTTC.

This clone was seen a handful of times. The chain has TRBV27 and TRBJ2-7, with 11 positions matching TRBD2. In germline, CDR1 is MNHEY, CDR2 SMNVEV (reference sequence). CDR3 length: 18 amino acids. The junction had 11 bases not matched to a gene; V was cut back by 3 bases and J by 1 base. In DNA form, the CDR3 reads TGTGCCAGCAGTTTCCGCGGACCCGGGACTAGCGGTTCCTACGAGCAGTACTTC. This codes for CASSFRGPGTSGSYEQYF.

The CDR3 spells CASSRQGGSNQPQHF. Here the CDR3 DNA reads TGTGCCAGCAGCCGACAGGGGGGGAGCAATCAGCCCCAGCATTTT. The rearrangement links TRBV2 to TRBJ1-5; 9 nucleotides align to TRBD1. Germline loops: CDR1 SNHLY, CDR2 FYNNEI. J lost 1 base, V lost 6 bases, and 4 bases had no gene match. This CDR3 has 15 amino acids.

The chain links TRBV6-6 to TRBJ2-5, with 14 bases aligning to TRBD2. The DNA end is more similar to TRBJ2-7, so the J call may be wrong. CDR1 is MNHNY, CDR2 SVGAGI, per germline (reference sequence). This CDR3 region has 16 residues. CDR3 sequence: CASNSGTSGSGVEQYF. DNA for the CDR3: TGTGCCAGCAACTCCGGGACTAGCGGGAGTGGGGTCGAGCAGTACTTC.

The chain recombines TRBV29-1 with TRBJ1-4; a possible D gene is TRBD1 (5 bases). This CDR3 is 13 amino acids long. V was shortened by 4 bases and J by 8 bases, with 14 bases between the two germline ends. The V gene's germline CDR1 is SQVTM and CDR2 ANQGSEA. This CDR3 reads CSVAGTNVEKLFF. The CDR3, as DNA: TGCAGCGTTGCGGGGACTAACGTGGAAAAACTGTTTTTT.

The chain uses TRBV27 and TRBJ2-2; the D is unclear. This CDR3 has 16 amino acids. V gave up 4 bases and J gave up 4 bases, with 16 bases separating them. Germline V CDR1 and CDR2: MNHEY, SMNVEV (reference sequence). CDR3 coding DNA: TGTGCCAGCAGTTCCCCGCGAAAGGGCGGCACCGGGGAGCTGTTTTTT. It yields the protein CASSSPRKGGTGELFF.

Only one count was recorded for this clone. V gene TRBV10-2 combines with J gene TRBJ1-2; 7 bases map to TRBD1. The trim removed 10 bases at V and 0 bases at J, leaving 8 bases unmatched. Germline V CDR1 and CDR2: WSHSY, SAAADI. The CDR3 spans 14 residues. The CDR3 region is CATNSQGPNYGYTF. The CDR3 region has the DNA TGCGCCACCAATTCACAGGGGCCTAACTATGGCTACACCTTC.

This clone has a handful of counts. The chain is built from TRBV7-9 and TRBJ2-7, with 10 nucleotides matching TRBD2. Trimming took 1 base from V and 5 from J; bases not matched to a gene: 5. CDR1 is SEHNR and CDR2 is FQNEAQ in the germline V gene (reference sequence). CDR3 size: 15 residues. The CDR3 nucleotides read TGTGCCAGCAGCTTAGTTGGCCTAGCGGGAGACGAGCAGTACTTC. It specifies CASSLVGLAGDEQYF.

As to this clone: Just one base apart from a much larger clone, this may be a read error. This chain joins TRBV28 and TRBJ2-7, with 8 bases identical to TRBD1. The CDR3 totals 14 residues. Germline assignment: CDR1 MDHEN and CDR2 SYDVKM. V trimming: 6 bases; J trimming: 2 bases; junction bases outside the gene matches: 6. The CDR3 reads CASRKGQGAYEQYF. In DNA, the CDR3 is TGTGCCAGCAGGAAAGGACAGGGAGCCTACGAGCAGTACTTC.

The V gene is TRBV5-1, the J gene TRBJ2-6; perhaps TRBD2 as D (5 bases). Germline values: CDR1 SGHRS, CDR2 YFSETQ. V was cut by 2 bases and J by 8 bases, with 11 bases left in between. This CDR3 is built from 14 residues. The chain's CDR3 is CASSFTRDSNVLTF. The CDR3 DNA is TGCGCCAGCAGCTTTACTAGGGATTCCAACGTCCTGACTTTC.

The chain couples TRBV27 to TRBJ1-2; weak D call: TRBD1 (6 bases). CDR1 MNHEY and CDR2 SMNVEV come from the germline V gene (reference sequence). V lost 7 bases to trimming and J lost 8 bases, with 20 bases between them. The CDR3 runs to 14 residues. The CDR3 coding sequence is TGTGCCAGCACCCGGGGTGGGGGGCTCTACGGCTACACCTTC. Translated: CASTRGGGLYGYTF.

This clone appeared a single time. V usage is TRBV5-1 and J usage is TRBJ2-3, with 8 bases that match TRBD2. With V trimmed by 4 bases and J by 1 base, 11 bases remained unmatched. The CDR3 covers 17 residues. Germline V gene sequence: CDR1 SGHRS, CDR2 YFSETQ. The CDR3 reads CASSGRTSRFGTDTQYF. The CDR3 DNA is TGCGCCAGCAGCGGAAGGACTAGCAGGTTCGGCACAGATACGCAGTATTTT. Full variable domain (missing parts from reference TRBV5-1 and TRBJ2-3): KAGVTQTPRYLIKTRGQQVTLSCSPISGHRSVSWYQQTPGQGLQFLFEYFSETQRNKGNFPGRFSGRQFSNSRSEMNVSTLELGDSALYLCASSGRTSRFGTDTQYFGPGTRLTVL.

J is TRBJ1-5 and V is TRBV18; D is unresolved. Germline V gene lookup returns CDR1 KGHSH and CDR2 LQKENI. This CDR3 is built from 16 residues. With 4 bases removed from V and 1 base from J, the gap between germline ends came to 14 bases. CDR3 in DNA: TGTGCCAGCTCACTAAACCGGGATTCAAGCAATCAGCCCCAGCATTTT. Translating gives CASSLNRDSSNQPQHF.

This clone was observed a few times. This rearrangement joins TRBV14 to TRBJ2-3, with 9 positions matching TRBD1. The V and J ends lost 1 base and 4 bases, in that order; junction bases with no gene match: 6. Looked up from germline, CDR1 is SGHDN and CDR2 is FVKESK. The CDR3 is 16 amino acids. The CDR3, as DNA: TGTGCCAGCAGCCAAGTACCGGGACAGGGCCCAGATACGCAGTATTTT. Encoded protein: CASSQVPGQGPDTQYF.

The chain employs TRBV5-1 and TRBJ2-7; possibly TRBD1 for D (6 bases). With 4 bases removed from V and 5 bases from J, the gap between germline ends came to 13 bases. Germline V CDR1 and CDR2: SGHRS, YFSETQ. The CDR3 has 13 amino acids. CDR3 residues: CASSGGWGHEQYF. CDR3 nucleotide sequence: TGCGCCAGCAGCGGGGGTTGGGGGCACGAGCAGTACTTC.

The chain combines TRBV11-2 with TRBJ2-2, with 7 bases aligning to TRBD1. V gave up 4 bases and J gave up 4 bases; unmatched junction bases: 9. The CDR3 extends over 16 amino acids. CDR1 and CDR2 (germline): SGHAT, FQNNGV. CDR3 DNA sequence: TGTGCCAGCAGCTCCCGCCCACAGGGGCGCACCGGGGAGCTGTTTTTT. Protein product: CASSSRPQGRTGELFF.

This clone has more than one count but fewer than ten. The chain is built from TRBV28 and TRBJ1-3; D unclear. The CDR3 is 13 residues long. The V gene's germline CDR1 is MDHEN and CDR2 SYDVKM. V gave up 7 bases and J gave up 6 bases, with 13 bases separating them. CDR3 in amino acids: CASTVGLKNTIYF. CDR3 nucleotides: TGTGCCAGCACCGTGGGTCTCAAAAACACCATATATTTT.

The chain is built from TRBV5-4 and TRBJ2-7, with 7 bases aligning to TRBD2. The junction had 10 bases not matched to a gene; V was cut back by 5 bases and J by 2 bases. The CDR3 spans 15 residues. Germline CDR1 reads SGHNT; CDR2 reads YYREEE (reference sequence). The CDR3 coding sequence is TGTGCCAGCAGTGCGGCGGGAGCGGCTACCTACGAGCAGTACTTC. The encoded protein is CASSAAGAATYEQYF.

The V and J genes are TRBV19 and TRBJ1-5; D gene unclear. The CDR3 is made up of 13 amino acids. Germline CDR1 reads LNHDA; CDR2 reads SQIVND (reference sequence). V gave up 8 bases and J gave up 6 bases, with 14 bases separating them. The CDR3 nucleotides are TGTGCCAGTTCCCCAGACCTGGGTCAGCCCCAGCATTTT. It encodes CASSPDLGQPQHF.

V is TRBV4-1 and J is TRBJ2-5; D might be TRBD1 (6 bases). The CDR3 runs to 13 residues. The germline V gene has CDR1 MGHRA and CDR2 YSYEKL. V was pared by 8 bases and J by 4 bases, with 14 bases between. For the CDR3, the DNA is TGCGCCAGCGGCAGGGGCTTACTAGAGACCCAGTACTTC. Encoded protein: CASGRGLLETQYF.

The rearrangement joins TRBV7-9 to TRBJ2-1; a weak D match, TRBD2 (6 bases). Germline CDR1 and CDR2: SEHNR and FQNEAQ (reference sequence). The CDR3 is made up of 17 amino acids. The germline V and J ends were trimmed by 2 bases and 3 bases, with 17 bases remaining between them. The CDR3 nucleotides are TGTGCCAGCAGCTTAATTCCCCTAGCGTCTCGCTACAATGAGCAGTTCTTC. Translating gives CASSLIPLASRYNEQFF.

CDR3 nucleotides: TGTGCCAGCAAACCCCAGTCGGCTAACCAAGAGACCCAGTACTTC. This encodes CASKPQSANQETQYF. V and J are TRBV28 and TRBJ2-5; D gene unclear. Germline lookup yields CDR1 MDHEN and CDR2 SYDVKM. This CDR3 comprises 15 residues. The V end was cut by 7 bases, the J end by 0 bases, with 15 bases between. The whole variable domain, filled in from reference TRBV28 and TRBJ2-5, reads DVKVTQSSRYLVKRTGEKVFLECVQDMDHENMFWYRQDPGLGLRLIYFSYDVKMKEKGDIPEGYSVSREKKERFSLILESASTNQTSMYLCASKPQSANQETQYFGPGTRLLVL.

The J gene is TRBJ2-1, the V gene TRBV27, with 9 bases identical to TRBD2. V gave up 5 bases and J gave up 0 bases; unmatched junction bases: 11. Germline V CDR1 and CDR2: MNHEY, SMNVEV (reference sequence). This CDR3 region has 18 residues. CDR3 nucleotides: TGTGCCAGCAGTAACCGCGGGAGGGCCGTCGTCTCCTACAATGAGCAGTTCTTC. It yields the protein CASSNRGRAVVSYNEQFF.